This entry concerns a single T cell receptor beta chain. Its cognate antigen is unknown. V was pared by 1 base and J by 2 bases, with 8 bases of the junction left unmatched. CDR3 length: 16 residues. Germline V CDR1 and CDR2: MGHRA, YSYEKL. This specimen belongs to a study of metastatic and nonmetastatic thyroid tumors. Study context: Repertoires were compared across blood and tumor or nodule tissue from malignant and benign thyroid patients.

TCRdb reprocessed the PCR reads via MiXCR. The profile shows approximately 13,000 clones, about a quarter of them singletons. The entire patient cohort was treatment-naive prior to thyroid surgery. Study-wide results and limits: According to reports, the diversity of TCR beta was significantly higher in malignant thyroid tumors than in benign nodules, and this held in both blood and tumor samples.

Sequencing used blood. This sequence joins TRBV4-1 and TRBJ2-7, with 7 bases lining up with TRBD2. The source is a female donor with papillary thyroid cancer or a benign thyroid nodule (not recorded which). Some clones in this sample may be carry-over from other donors' samples. CDR3 protein: CASSQVGLAVPYEQYF. CDR3 DNA sequence: TGCGCCAGCAGCCAAGTGGGGCTAGCGGTCCCCTACGAGCAGTACTTC.